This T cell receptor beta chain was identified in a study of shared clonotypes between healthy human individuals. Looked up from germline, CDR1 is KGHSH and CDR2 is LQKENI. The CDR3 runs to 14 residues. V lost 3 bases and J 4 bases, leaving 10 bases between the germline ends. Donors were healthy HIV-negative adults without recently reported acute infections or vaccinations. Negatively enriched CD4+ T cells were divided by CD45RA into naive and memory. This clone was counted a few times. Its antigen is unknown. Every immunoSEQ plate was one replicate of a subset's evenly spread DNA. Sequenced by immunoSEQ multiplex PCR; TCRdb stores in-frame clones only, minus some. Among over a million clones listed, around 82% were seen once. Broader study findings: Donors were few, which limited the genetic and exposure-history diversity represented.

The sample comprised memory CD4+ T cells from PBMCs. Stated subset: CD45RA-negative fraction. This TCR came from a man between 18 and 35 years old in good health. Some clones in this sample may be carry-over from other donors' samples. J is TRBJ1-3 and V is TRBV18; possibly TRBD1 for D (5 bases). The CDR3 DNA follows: TGTGCCAGCTCACCGGCAGGGAGGGGAAACACCATATATTTT. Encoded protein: CASSPAGRGNTIYF.